The 8 T cell receptor beta chains in this list originate from one sample, sequenced in a study of T cell repertoires in urothelial bladder cancer. Repertoires were generated with immunoSEQ multiplex PCR, while TCRdb's copy carries only in-frame clones and drops some. The sample records some 1,400 clones, 55% to 75% being singletons. Material for sequencing was tumor-infiltrating cells from bladder cancer. These TCRs come from a human donor with urothelial carcinoma.

This clone occurred a few times. V and J are TRBV19 and TRBJ1-6, with D tentatively TRBD1 (5 bases). The CDR3 sequence is 15 residues long. V lost 5 bases and J lost 9, with 17 bases in between. CDR1 and CDR2 from the germline V gene are LNHDA and SQIVND (reference sequence). CDR3 nucleotides: TGTGCCAGTAGTGTCCTCGGGACTACTAGTTCACCCCTCCACTTT. This sequence encodes CASSVLGTTSSPLHF.

V is TRBV6-5 and J is TRBJ1-1; unclear D gene. V lost 0 bases to trimming and J lost 8 bases, with 7 bases between them. CDR1 and CDR2 from the germline V gene are MNHEY and SVGAGI. CDR3 length: 12 residues. CDR3 loop: CASSYSKGEAFF. For the CDR3, the DNA is TGTGCCAGCAGTTACTCGAAAGGGGAAGCTTTCTTT.

The CDR3 region has the DNA TGCGCCAGCAGCCAAGATAGACTAGCGGGGGCAGGGTCCTACAATGAGCAGTTCTTC. Translation gives CASSQDRLAGAGSYNEQFF. The chain combines TRBV4-1 with TRBJ2-1, with TRBD2 matching 12 bases. V dropped 0 bases and J dropped 1; count of bases not matched to a gene: 7. The CDR3 consists of 19 residues. Looked up from germline, CDR1 is MGHRA and CDR2 is YSYEKL.

This clone was observed a few times. The J gene is TRBJ1-2, the V gene TRBV28; 9 bases agree with TRBD1. The CDR3 is 16 amino acids. Germline CDR1 reads MDHEN; CDR2 reads SYDVKM. The junction had 13 bases not matched to a gene; V was cut back by 6 bases and J by 5 bases. The CDR3: CASRTGTGKRGYGYTF. The CDR3 bases are TGTGCCAGCAGGACCGGGACAGGGAAAAGAGGGTATGGCTACACCTTC.

The V and J genes are TRBV29-1 and TRBJ2-3, with 8 bases aligning to TRBD2. The CDR3 spans 14 residues. Germline values: CDR1 SQVTM, CDR2 ANQGSEA. CDR3 region: CTGREGGEADTQYF. DNA for the CDR3: TGCACCGGACGGGAGGGGGGGGAAGCAGATACGCAGTATTTT.

The J gene is TRBJ2-7, the V gene TRBV7-9; D gene ambiguous. V lost 6 bases and J lost 2, with 11 bases in between. Germline CDR1 is SEHNR and CDR2 is FQNEAQ (reference sequence). The CDR3 is 13 amino acids. CDR3 sequence reads: CASRTDIPYEQYF. In DNA, the CDR3 is TGTGCCAGCAGAACGGATATTCCCTACGAGCAGTACTTC.

The gene calls are TRBV7-2 and TRBJ2-4; 9 bases are shared with TRBD2. From germline, CDR1 is SGHTA and CDR2 FQGNSA. This CDR3 has 19 amino acids. The trim removed 3 bases at V and 0 bases at J, leaving 12 bases unmatched. The CDR3 region is CASSFFWASGDLAKNIQYF. The CDR3 nucleotides read TGTGCCAGCAGCTTCTTTTGGGCTAGCGGGGACCTAGCCAAAAACATTCAGTACTTC.

The J gene is TRBJ1-2, the V gene TRBV18; D remains unclear. With 2 bases removed from V and 7 bases from J, the gap between germline ends came to 14 bases. Germline loops: CDR1 KGHSH, CDR2 LQKENI. This CDR3 region has 14 residues. The CDR3 DNA is TGTGCCAGCTCACCATCTACAGAGTTCGGTGGCTACACCTTC. This encodes CASSPSTEFGGYTF.